Below, 14 T cell receptor beta chains from the same sample are listed, as sequenced in a study of blood T cells in healthy people across ages. A J-beta primer mix and a sample-barcoded 5' primer were used in a second PCR of about 6 to 12 cycles. Via MiXCR, TCRdb re-called the 5' RACE reads, giving one row per CDR3 protein. The sample comprises more than 650,000 distinct CDR3 sequences, approximately 22% of which are singletons, and less than 25% rests with the top ten. The source material was blood. The receptors shown here come from a man between 65 and 79 years old in good health.

This clonotype was found once. The J gene is TRBJ1-2, the V gene TRBV7-2; TRBD1 is a possible D gene (5 bases). The V and J ends lost 2 bases and 4 bases respectively, with 14 bases between them. This CDR3 spans 15 amino acids. The germline V gene has CDR1 SGHTA and CDR2 FQGNSA. The chain's CDR3 is CASSLQAGSSYGYTF. CDR3 sequence (DNA): TGTGCCAGCAGCTTACAGGCAGGGAGTAGCTATGGCTACACCTTC.

There are a few counts of this clonotype. This sequence joins TRBV7-2 and TRBJ1-1; a weak D match, TRBD1 (6 bases). This CDR3 has 15 amino acids. V was clipped by 6 bases and J by 1 base, with 15 bases between them. Per germline, CDR1 SGHTA and CDR2 FQGNSA. The CDR3 region is CASSLTGRGNTEAFF. In DNA form, the CDR3 reads TGTGCCAGCAGTCTGACAGGACGGGGGAACACTGAAGCTTTCTTT.

This clonotype was seen a few times. J is TRBJ1-4 and V is TRBV6-5; 7 nucleotides align to TRBD1. This CDR3 is 16 amino acids long. J was trimmed by 3 bases and V by 5 bases; bases with no gene match: 9. Germline values: CDR1 MNHEY, CDR2 SVGAGI. The CDR3 is CASSRRDQGANEKLFF. The CDR3 DNA reads as TGTGCCAGCAGTCGACGGGATCAGGGGGCTAATGAAAAACTGTTTTTT.

This clonotype has only a few counts. V gene TRBV7-3 combines with J gene TRBJ2-2; D possibly corresponds to TRBD2 (7 bases). This CDR3 spans 17 amino acids. Trimming pared 4 bases from V and 4 bases from J, leaving 19 bases between. Germline values: CDR1 SGHTA, CDR2 FQGTGA. CDR3 in DNA: TGTGCCAGCAGCTCAGTGGCGGGGGCACGCGGCACCGGGGAGCTGTTTTTT. Its translation: CASSSVAGARGTGELFF.

The chain recombines TRBV30 with TRBJ2-3; 9 bases match TRBD2. Germline CDR1 reads GTSNPN; CDR2 reads SVGIG (reference sequence). Trimming cost V 2 bases and J 0 bases; bases outside gene matches: 15. The CDR3 contains 19 residues. The CDR3 coding sequence is TGTGCCTGGAGTCCATCACTAGGCGGGAGGGCCGATAGCACAGATACGCAGTATTTT. It is translated as CAWSPSLGGRADSTDTQYF.

This clonotype occurred a few times. The genes are TRBV5-1 and TRBJ1-5; D remains unclear. CDR3 length equals 15 residues. Germline V gene lookup returns CDR1 SGHRS and CDR2 YFSETQ. V lost 0 bases and J 4 bases, leaving 11 bases between the germline ends. The DNA for the CDR3 is TGCGCCAGCAGCTTGGTAAAAAAAGTAAATCAGCCCCAGCATTTT. Translation gives CASSLVKKVNQPQHF.

In its sample, this clonotype was seen many times. The chain has TRBV25-1 and TRBJ2-5, with a tentative D call TRBD1 (6 bases). This CDR3 comprises 14 residues. Germline CDR1 and CDR2: MGHDK and SYGVNS. Trimming removed 4 bases from V and 5 bases from J, with 14 bases in between. CDR3 coding DNA: TGTGCCAGCAGTGCGCGACAGGTGGTGGAGACCCAGTACTTC. This encodes CASSARQVVETQYF.

V usage is TRBV28 and J usage is TRBJ2-3; the D gene is possibly TRBD2 (5 bases). With 6 bases removed from V and 1 base from J, the gap between germline ends came to 14 bases. This CDR3 spans 15 amino acids. Germline CDR1 is MDHEN and CDR2 is SYDVKM. The CDR3 here is CASRRTQTRTDTQYF. In DNA, the CDR3 is TGTGCCAGCAGACGGACTCAGACTCGCACAGATACGCAGTATTTT.

This clonotype was seen a few times. V is TRBV6-5 and J is TRBJ1-5, with D unclear. The CDR3 spans 13 residues. CDR1 and CDR2 from the germline V gene are MNHEY and SVGAGI. V was pared by 8 bases and J by 6 bases, with 14 bases between. The CDR3 spells CASRITQSQPQHF. The DNA of the CDR3 is TGTGCCAGCCGGATTACACAGAGTCAGCCCCAGCATTTT.

This chain connects TRBV29-1 to TRBJ1-2; no firm D call. The germline CDR1 and CDR2 sequences are SQVTM and ANQGSEA. V dropped 1 base and J dropped 4 bases, with 7 bases sitting between them. This CDR3 comprises 12 residues. The CDR3 DNA follows: TGCAGCGTTGAAGGAGGTTTCTATGGCTACACCTTC. This encodes CSVEGGFYGYTF.

The chain joins TRBV29-1 to TRBJ2-1; 9 nucleotides line up with TRBD2. V dropped 5 bases and J dropped 8; count of bases not matched to a gene: 7. The V gene's germline CDR1 is SQVTM and CDR2 ANQGSEA. This CDR3 region has 13 residues. The CDR3 spells CSVSSGRVDEQFF. For the CDR3, the DNA is TGCAGCGTTAGTAGCGGGAGAGTGGATGAGCAGTTCTTC.

This chain joins TRBV20-1 and TRBJ2-3, with 14 bases fitting TRBD2. This CDR3 spans 15 amino acids. The trim removed 6 bases at V and 5 bases at J, leaving 7 bases unmatched. Looked up from germline, CDR1 is DFQATT and CDR2 is SNEGSKA (reference sequence). In nucleotides, the CDR3 is TGCAGTGCAATGACTAGCGGGGGGGCCAGAGATACGCAGTATTTT. This gives the protein CSAMTSGGARDTQYF.

The J gene is TRBJ1-1, the V gene TRBV2; tentatively, D is TRBD1 (6 bases). The ends were cut back, 3 bases at V and 5 bases at J, with 10 bases in the middle. Per germline, CDR1 SNHLY and CDR2 FYNNEI. The CDR3 is made up of 13 amino acids. The CDR3 reads CASSDGGRTEAFF. CDR3 nucleotide sequence: TGTGCCAGCAGTGATGGGGGCAGGACTGAAGCTTTCTTT. Filled out from reference TRBV2 and TRBJ1-1, the complete variable domain reads EPEVTQTPSHQVTQMGQEVILRCVPISNHLYFYWYRQILGQKVEFLVSFYNNEISEKSEIFDDQFSVERPDGSNFTLKIRSTKLEDSAMYFCASSDGGRTEAFFGQGTRLTVV.

There are many counts of this clonotype. Its ends do not fully match the called genes, so a read error is possible. The V call is TRBV5-1, the J call TRBJ2-1; 9 nucleotides line up with TRBD2. Germline-derived CDR1 and CDR2 are SGHRS and YFSETQ. This CDR3 is built from 15 residues. Here the CDR3 DNA reads TGTGCCAGCAGTTTTAGCGGGAGCTCCTACAATGAGCAGTTCTTC. Translation gives CASSFSGSSYNEQFF. Full variable domain (remainder filled in from reference TRBV5-1 and TRBJ2-1): KAGVTQTPRYLIKTRGQQVTLSCSPISGHRSVSWYQQTPGQGLQFLFEYFSETQRNKGNFPGRFSGRQFSNSRSEMNVSTLELGDSALYLCASSFSGSSYNEQFFGPGTRLTVL.